Sequencing of this T cell receptor beta chain was carried out in a study of cytomegalovirus exposure and HLA in healthy donors. The CDR3 is 14 amino acids. Germline lookup yields CDR1 MNHEY and CDR2 SVGAGI. Trimming pared 5 bases from V and 13 bases from J, leaving 18 bases between. PCR amplification relied on 60 Vbeta primers (plus 13 Jbeta primers). Clones were read by immunoSEQ multiplex PCR, and TCRdb kept only the in-frame ones, dropping some. The sample has about 190,000 clones; around 84% are singletons. The sequence was obtained from a woman between 18 and 29 years old in good health and CMV-seronegative. Sequenced sample: PBMCs. This sequence joins TRBV6-5 and TRBJ1-6; TRBD1 is a possible D gene (6 bases). CDR3 DNA: TGTGCCAGCAGTGTCTCAGGGGCCGCCCACCCCCTCCACTTT. Translating gives CASSVSGAAHPLHF.